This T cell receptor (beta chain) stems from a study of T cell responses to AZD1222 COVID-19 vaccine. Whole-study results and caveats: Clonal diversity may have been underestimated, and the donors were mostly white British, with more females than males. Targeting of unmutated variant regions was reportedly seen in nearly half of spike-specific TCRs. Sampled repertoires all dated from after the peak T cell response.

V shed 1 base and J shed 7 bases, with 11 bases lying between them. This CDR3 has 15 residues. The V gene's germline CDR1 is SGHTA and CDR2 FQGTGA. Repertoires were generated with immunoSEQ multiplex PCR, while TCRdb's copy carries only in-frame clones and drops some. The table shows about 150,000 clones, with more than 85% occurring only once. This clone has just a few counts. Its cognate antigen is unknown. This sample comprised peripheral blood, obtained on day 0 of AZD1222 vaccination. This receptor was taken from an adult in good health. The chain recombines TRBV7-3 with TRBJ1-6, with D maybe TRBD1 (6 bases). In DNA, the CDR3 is TGTGCCAGCAGCTTAAGGGCAGGGGACAATTCACCCCTCCACTTT. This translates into CASSLRAGDNSPLHF. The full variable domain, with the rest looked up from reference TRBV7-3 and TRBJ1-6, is GAGVSQTPSNKVTEKGKYVELRCDPISGHTALYWYRQSLGQGPEFLIYFQGTGAADDSGLPNDRFFAVRPEGSVSTLKIQRTERGDSAVYLCASSLRAGDNSPLHFGNGTRLTVT.